What follows describes a single T cell receptor beta chain. Its antigen is still unknown. PCR employed 60 Vbeta and 13 Jbeta primers. The assay was immunoSEQ multiplex PCR, and TCRdb's table has in-frame clones only and misses some. The sample holds 160,000 or so clones, roughly two thirds seen once. The data originate from a study of cytomegalovirus exposure and HLA in healthy donors. Looking at the study overall: The Caucasian-associated ancestry cluster contained 65% to 85% of the approximately 430 genotyped donors.

Study-wide findings and caveats: What TCR beta sequences reportedly achieved was accurate prediction of HLA-A and HLA-B alleles in most subjects. The authors confirmed in vitro that a few CMV-associated chains were specific for CMV antigens.

Sequenced material: PBMCs. This sequence originates from a woman aged 25 to 39 in good health and CMV-seronegative.

The CDR3 region is CASSGAKSGGKGELFF. The CDR3 bases are TGTGCCAGCAGTGGGGCGAAGAGCGGGGGGAAGGGGGAGCTGTTTTTT. V and J are TRBV2 and TRBJ2-2; 9 nucleotides agree with TRBD2. Germline V gene data show CDR1 as SNHLY and CDR2 as FYNNEI. The ends lost 4 bases at V and 8 bases at J; junction bases unmatched: 11. This CDR3 is built from 16 residues. The full variable domain, with the rest looked up from reference TRBV2 and TRBJ2-2, is EPEVTQTPSHQVTQMGQEVILRCVPISNHLYFYWYRQILGQKVEFLVSFYNNEISEKSEIFDDQFSVERPDGSNFTLKIRSTKLEDSAMYFCASSGAKSGGKGELFFGEGSRLTVL.